This TCR beta chain was identified in a study of T-cell memory formation after mild COVID-19. Using its own MiXCR run on the 5' RACE reads, TCRdb lists one record per CDR3 protein. The sample has hundreds of thousands of distinct CDR3 sequences; less than 25% are singletons. The CDR3 is 15 amino acids. Unmatched junction bases numbered 8, after V lost 4 bases and J lost 4 bases. The germline CDR1 and CDR2 sequences are SGHDT and YYEEEE. Sequenced material: PBMCs or a T cell subset sorted from them (not recorded which). The genes are TRBV5-6 and TRBJ1-1, with TRBD1 matching 9 bases. This TCR was sampled from an adult woman who had mild COVID-19 (a few samples of this study predate the infection). Cell type and time point are not known. The chain's CDR3 is CASSPGTGRLTEAFF. DNA for the CDR3: TGTGCCAGCAGCCCCGGGACAGGGAGGCTCACTGAAGCTTTCTTT.